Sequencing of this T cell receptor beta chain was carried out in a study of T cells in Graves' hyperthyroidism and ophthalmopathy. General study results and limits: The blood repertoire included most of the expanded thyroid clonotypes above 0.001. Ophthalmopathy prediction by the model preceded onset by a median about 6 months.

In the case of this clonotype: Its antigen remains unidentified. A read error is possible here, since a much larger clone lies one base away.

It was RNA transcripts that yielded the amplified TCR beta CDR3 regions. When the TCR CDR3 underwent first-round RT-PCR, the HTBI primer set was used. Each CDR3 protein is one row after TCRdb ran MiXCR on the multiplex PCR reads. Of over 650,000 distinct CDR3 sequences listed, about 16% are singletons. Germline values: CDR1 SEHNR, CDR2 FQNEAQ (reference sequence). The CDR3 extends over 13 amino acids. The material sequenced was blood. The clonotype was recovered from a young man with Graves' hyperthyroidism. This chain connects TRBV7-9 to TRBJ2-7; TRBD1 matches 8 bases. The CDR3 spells CASSSRGRYEQCF. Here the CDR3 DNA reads TGTGCCAGCAGCTCCAGGGGGCGATACGAGCAGTGCTTC.